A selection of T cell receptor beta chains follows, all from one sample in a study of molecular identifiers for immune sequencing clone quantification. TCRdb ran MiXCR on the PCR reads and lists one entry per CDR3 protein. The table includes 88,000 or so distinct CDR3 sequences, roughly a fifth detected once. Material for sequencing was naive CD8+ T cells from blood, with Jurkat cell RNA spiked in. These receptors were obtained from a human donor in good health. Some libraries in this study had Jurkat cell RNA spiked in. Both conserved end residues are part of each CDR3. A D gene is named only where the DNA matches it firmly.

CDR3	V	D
CASSWDRGGETQYF	TRBV12-3/TRBV12-4	TRBD1
CASSSERDSSLTSGNTIYF	TRBV12-3/TRBV12-4	TRBD1
CSVGLADYEQYF	TRBV29-1	TRBD2
CASSYPTGANEQFF	TRBV6-2/TRBV6-3	TRBD1
CAWSVDQGYQETQYF	TRBV30	.
CASSPGARDTEAFF	TRBV5-6	.
CASSLWGGADEKLFF	TRBV5-4	.
CASSRDYGTEAFF	TRBV7-8	.
CSVGPSYNEQFF	TRBV20-1	.
CASSRAGIAFGANVLTF	TRBV7-2	.
CASSLPLAGATDTQYF	TRBV12-3/TRBV12-4	TRBD2
CASSFWTGGSYEQYF	TRBV12-3/TRBV12-4	TRBD1
CSVAPAFRDRGGDTQYF	TRBV29-1	TRBD1
CASSSTSLSTSGGIQETQYF	TRBV6-2/TRBV6-3	TRBD2
CASSVDGGASADTQYF	TRBV9	.
CASSQDRRVYGTGELFF	TRBV3-1	.
CASSQSRATNEKLFF	TRBV13	.
CASSILAGGNSDEQFF	TRBV7-9	TRBD2
CASSLGPPAYTEAFF	TRBV5-1	.
CASSRDSYNSPLHF	TRBV28	TRBD1